Below, one T cell receptor (beta chain) is given with its context. This entry comes from a study of blood T cell repertoires in COVID-19. Germline CDR1 is SGHTA and CDR2 is FQGNSA. The CDR3 spans 17 residues. V trimming: 1 base; J trimming: 0 bases; junction bases outside the gene matches: 5. Data came from immunoSEQ multiplex PCR; TCRdb stores just in-frame clones and leaves some out. The sample has under 85,000 clones, roughly 85% seen once. This chain uses TRBV7-2 with TRBJ2-7; 11 bases match TRBD2. Sequenced sample: peripheral blood. This receptor was taken from a man older than 75 with acute or convalescent COVID-19. The CDR3 DNA reads TGTGCCAGCAGCTTAGACCCTACTAGCGGGGGCTCCTACGAGCAGTACTTC. It is translated as CASSLDPTSGGSYEQYF.